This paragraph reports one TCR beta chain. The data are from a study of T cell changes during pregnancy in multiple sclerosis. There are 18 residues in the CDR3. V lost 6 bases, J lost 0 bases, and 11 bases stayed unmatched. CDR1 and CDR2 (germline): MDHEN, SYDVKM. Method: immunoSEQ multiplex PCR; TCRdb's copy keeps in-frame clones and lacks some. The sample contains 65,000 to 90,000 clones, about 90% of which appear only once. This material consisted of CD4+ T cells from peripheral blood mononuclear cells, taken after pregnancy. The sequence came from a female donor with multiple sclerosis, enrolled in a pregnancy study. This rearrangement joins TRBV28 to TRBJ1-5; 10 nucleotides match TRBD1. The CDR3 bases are TGTGCCAGCAGCAAAGGACAGGGGGGGGCACATAGCAATCAGCCCCAGCATTTT. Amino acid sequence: CASSKGQGGAHSNQPQHF.